What follows is one TCR beta chain and its context. What this receptor recognizes is not known. One base away there is no much larger clone; base qualities are not given. The library came from the immunoSEQ multiplex PCR assay. In the original analysis: A statistical classification framework was built to diagnose cytomegalovirus status from the catalog of TCR beta chain sequences. TCRdb re-hosts the immuneACCESS table, in-frame sequences only. Its copies lack some clones; in the studies checked, an unresolved V gene accounts for under half of them, and the cause for the rest is not known. D and trimming come from the DNA, and the V and J calls and clone size come from that table. Within this sample are 75,000 to 85,000 clones, with roughly 93% of them counted one time only. The ten largest account for 2.1% of the sample. The CDR3 contains 14 residues, cysteine and phenylalanine counted. Left in the record is the CDR3 DNA by itself, 42 bases read in frame from the first base. Per the germline V gene, MNHEY is the CDR1 and SVGAGI is the CDR2. The trim is 10 bases for V and 2 bases for J, with a gap of 16 bases between the germline ends.

The sample belongs to a study of cytomegalovirus exposure and HLA in healthy donors (dated by TCRdb to about 2017). Describing the broader study: According to a later analysis, one platform produced both the 120 validation repertoires and the 700 or so repertoires of the first cohort. The study was designed to test whether signatures of past pathogen exposure could be identified by cataloging public T cell receptors. In addition to the first cohort of 500 to 850 subjects, a separate validation cohort of about 120 different subjects was used. To predict cytomegalovirus infection status, the study combined high-throughput TCR immunosequencing, statistical association of individual TCRs with disease status, and machine learning.

Study-wide conclusions, independent of this receptor: A later analysis found that TCRs clustered in the first cohort also tended to co-occur in the 95 to 150 validation repertoires, with more than 90% of cluster scores above 0. The study gave a list of some 150 TCR beta chains associated with cytomegalovirus. The classifier was reported to diagnose cytomegalovirus status with high specificity and sensitivity in both the original and validation cohorts. It was suggested by the authors that the approach could potentially be generalized to other disease states and immunological phenotypes. A few of the identified cytomegalovirus-associated TCR beta chains were confirmed in vitro to be specific for cytomegalovirus antigens. While some public TCRs were present in many individuals, most TCR sequences turned up only very rarely across donors. All 110 or so repertoires were used to score co-occurrence in the validation cohort in a later analysis, because that analysis had no HLA typing for the cohort.

The donors were included in the validation cohort of some 120 subjects, a group kept apart from the roughly 670-subject first cohort. The sample consisted of PBMCs. This TCR was recovered from a man aged 25 to 40 in good health and CMV-seronegative. This sequence uses TRBV6-5 and TRBJ2-3; TRBD2 is possibly the D segment (5 matching bases). For the CDR3, the sequence is CATRANGLTDTQYF. The bases are TGTGCCACCCGAGCTAACGGACTCACAGATACGCAGTATTTT.